One and the same sample provided the 21 T cell receptor beta chains below, sequenced in a study of blood T cells in healthy people across ages. Then a second PCR, running about 6 to 11 cycles, was carried out with a sample-barcoded 5' primer and a J-beta primer mix. Each CDR3 protein gets one entry after TCRdb re-called the 5' RACE reads with MiXCR. Counted here are under 750,000 distinct CDR3 sequences, around half occurring once; the ten biggest clones make up roughly 24%. Sequenced sample: blood. The receptors derive from an older man in good health.

The chain carries TRBV6-5 and TRBJ2-7; possible D gene TRBD2, 6 bases. Germline V CDR1 and CDR2: MNHEY, SVGAGI. The CDR3 runs to 15 residues. V lost 6 bases and J lost 2, with 17 bases in between. CDR3 in DNA: TGTGCCAGCAGCCCCGGGACTCAGGCGACCTACGAGCAGTACTTC. Its protein is CASSPGTQATYEQYF.

Only one count was recorded for this clonotype. The J gene is TRBJ2-3, the V gene TRBV20-1; D ambiguous. Trimming removed 7 bases at V and 5 bases at J, with 10 bases between. This CDR3 is 11 amino acids long. Per the germline V gene, CDR1 is DFQATT and CDR2 is SNEGSKA (reference sequence). Here the CDR3 DNA reads TGCAGTGAATTATTGGGAGATACGCAGTATTTT. It translates to CSELLGDTQYF.

There are many counts of this clonotype. This chain uses TRBV29-1 with TRBJ2-4; 7 positions agree with TRBD1. This CDR3 spans 15 amino acids. Germline V lookup: CDR1 SQVTM, CDR2 ANQGSEA. V shed 2 bases, J shed 6 bases, and the junction held 10 bases outside the gene matches. The CDR3 protein is CSVENPQGDLNIQYF. The CDR3 nucleotides read TGCAGCGTTGAAAACCCCCAGGGGGATCTAAACATTCAGTACTTC.

This clonotype has more than one count but fewer than ten. It may be a read error: a sequence one base away is much more abundant. Here the CDR3 reads CASSYPGPYGQYF. In DNA, the CDR3 is TGTGCCAGCAGTTACCCCGGCCCCTACGGGCAGTACTTC. The V and J genes are TRBV6-6 and TRBJ2-5, with D hard to call. The CDR3 is 13 residues long. Deletions cut 2 bases from V and 11 bases from J, with 15 bases between. Germline loops: CDR1 MNHNY, CDR2 SVGAGI (reference sequence).

The chain links TRBV24-1 to TRBJ1-4; TRBD1 agrees at 9 bases. The CDR3 is 16 amino acids. V shed 2 bases and J 4 bases; nucleotides not matched to a gene: 4. CDR1 is KGHDR, CDR2 SFDVKD, per germline. The CDR3 reads CATSDYPGQGNEKLFF. CDR3 bases: TGTGCCACCAGTGATTACCCGGGACAGGGTAATGAAAAACTGTTTTTT.

The chain couples TRBV7-2 to TRBJ1-2; a possible D gene is TRBD1 (6 bases). The CDR3 is 16 residues long. Between the trimmed V and J ends, which lost 8 bases and 7 bases, there was a span of 26 bases. Germline assignment: CDR1 SGHTA and CDR2 FQGNSA. As DNA, the CDR3 is TGTGCCAGCCCCTATCCGGGCCCGGGGGCGATTCGTGGCTACACCTTC. Amino acids: CASPYPGPGAIRGYTF.

The gene calls are TRBV7-2 and TRBJ2-7; no clear D. The V gene's germline CDR1 is SGHTA and CDR2 FQGNSA. Trimming cost V 1 base and J 2 bases, with 9 bases left between them. CDR3 length: 14 residues. CDR3 coding DNA: TGTGCCAGCAGCTTAGGAGGCAGAACCTACGAGCAGTACTTC. Translating it yields CASSLGGRTYEQYF.

The chain recombines TRBV7-2 with TRBJ1-5; a weak D match, TRBD1 (5 bases). The germline gives CDR1 SGHTA, CDR2 FQGNSA. The V end lost 7 bases, the J end lost 5 bases, and 15 bases lay between the germline ends. The CDR3 loop spans 14 amino acids. The CDR3: CASTRGTGDQPQHF. As DNA, the CDR3 is TGTGCCAGCACCCGAGGGACGGGGGATCAGCCCCAGCATTTT.

This clonotype was found many times. V gene TRBV6-6 combines with J gene TRBJ1-6, with TRBD1 matching 9 bases. The V and J ends lost 3 bases and 14 bases, in that order; junction bases with no gene match: 11. Germline lookup yields CDR1 MNHNY and CDR2 SVGAGI (reference sequence). CDR3 length: 15 amino acids. In DNA form, the CDR3 reads TGTGCCAGCAGTTATCCGGGACAGGGTACGCTAACCCTCCACTTT. Translating it yields CASSYPGQGTLTLHF.

Ten or more counts support this clonotype. The chain joins TRBV5-5 to TRBJ2-1; 12 positions match TRBD2. This CDR3 region has 15 residues. The V gene's germline CDR1 is SGHKS and CDR2 YYEKEE (reference sequence). The J segment lost 5 bases and the V segment lost 0 bases, leaving 0 bases of the junction unmatched. The chain's CDR3 is CASSLGLAGDNEQFF. The CDR3 DNA sequence: TGTGCCAGCAGCTTGGGACTAGCGGGGGACAATGAGCAGTTCTTC.

This chain uses TRBV12-3 or TRBV12-4 with TRBJ1-2, with 10 bases that match TRBD1. CDR3 length: 15 residues. V shed 5 bases and J 4 bases; nucleotides not matched to a gene: 7. The CDR3 loop reads CASSRTRTGGYGYTF. DNA for the CDR3: TGTGCCAGCAGTCGAACAAGGACAGGGGGCTATGGCTACACCTTC.

This clonotype occurred many times. The V call is TRBV6-5, the J call TRBJ2-1; 8 bases map to TRBD2. The CDR3 length is 16 residues. With 0 bases clipped from V and 10 bases from J, the junction kept 11 bases outside the gene matches. Per germline, CDR1 MNHEY and CDR2 SVGAGI. The DNA of the CDR3 is TGTGCCAGCAGTTACTCAGTTGTCGGGGGGGCCAGGGAGCAGTTCTTC. Protein: CASSYSVVGGAREQFF.

This clonotype was counted only a few times. The chain employs TRBV5-1 and TRBJ2-1; 12 bases align to TRBD2. J was trimmed by 9 bases and V by 4 bases; bases with no gene match: 11. Germline-derived CDR1 and CDR2 are SGHRS and YFSETQ. This CDR3 has 16 amino acids. This CDR3 is CASSLTSSGRVSEQFF. DNA of the CDR3: TGCGCCAGCAGCCTGACCTCTAGCGGGAGGGTTAGTGAGCAGTTCTTC.

As regards this clonotype: A much larger clone lies a single base off, so this may be a read error. The chain carries TRBV6-5 and TRBJ2-5; TRBD2 aligns across 7 bases. This CDR3 contains 18 residues. The V gene's germline CDR1 is MNHEY and CDR2 SVGAGI. With V trimmed by 0 bases and J by 1 base, 11 bases remained unmatched. Here the CDR3 DNA reads TGTGCCAGCAGTTACTCGAGATGCGCGGGGGACCTCCAAGAGACCCAGTACTTC. This sequence encodes CASSYSRCAGDLQETQYF.

The rearrangement joins TRBV11-2 to TRBJ2-3; D uncertain. CDR1 and CDR2 (germline): SGHAT, FQNNGV. Trimming removed 4 bases at V and 9 bases at J, with 14 bases between. CDR3 length: 13 amino acids. The DNA of the CDR3 is TGTGCCAGCAGCTCCCTGTCCCAACTAACGCAGTATTTT. Translated, it gives CASSSLSQLTQYF.

This clonotype was counted only a few times. This chain uses TRBV10-2 with TRBJ1-1; D gene ambiguous. CDR3 size: 15 residues. The V gene's germline CDR1 is WSHSY and CDR2 SAAADI. The V and J ends lost 0 bases and 3 bases respectively, with 11 bases between them. The CDR3 DNA is TGCGCCAGCAGTGAGTCCCCAGGCGGGGACACTGAAGCTTTCTTT. Translated: CASSESPGGDTEAFF.

This clonotype was detected a few times. The rearrangement links TRBV7-2 to TRBJ1-6; D gene unclear. Germline values: CDR1 SGHTA, CDR2 FQGNSA. The CDR3 covers 13 residues. V lost 5 bases and J 7 bases, leaving 9 bases between the germline ends. CDR3 sequence: CASSPQLNSPLHF. The CDR3 DNA is TGTGCCAGCAGCCCCCAGTTGAATTCACCCCTCCACTTT.

The rearrangement links TRBV10-2 to TRBJ2-1, with D perhaps matching TRBD2 (6 bases). The germline V gene encodes CDR1 WSHSY and CDR2 SAAADI. This CDR3 contains 15 residues. V gave up 5 bases and J gave up 2 bases, with 13 bases separating them. In DNA, the CDR3 is TGCGCCAGCAGTCCGGGACTGACGACCTACAATGAGCAGTTCTTC. Its protein product is CASSPGLTTYNEQFF.

The V and J genes are TRBV5-1 and TRBJ2-7; the match to TRBD2 covers 10 bases. Germline CDR1 is SGHRS and CDR2 is YFSETQ. This CDR3 has 14 residues. With 6 bases clipped from V and 1 base from J, the junction kept 4 bases outside the gene matches. The CDR3 loop reads CASMRTSGSYEQYF. The CDR3 nucleotides are TGCGCCAGCATGCGGACTAGCGGTTCCTACGAGCAGTACTTC.

The chain couples TRBV5-1 to TRBJ1-1; D perhaps matches TRBD1 (6 bases). Deletions cut 4 bases from V and 4 bases from J, with 14 bases between. The CDR3 is 14 residues long. Germline assignment: CDR1 SGHRS and CDR2 YFSETQ. The CDR3 coding sequence is TGCGCCAGCAGCCAACAGGGCCTCGGCACTGAAGCTTTCTTT. Translation gives CASSQQGLGTEAFF.

This sequence joins TRBV11-2 and TRBJ2-7, with TRBD2 matching over 14 bases. The germline V gene has CDR1 SGHAT and CDR2 FQNNGV. There are 14 residues in the CDR3. The J segment lost 5 bases and the V segment lost 8 bases, leaving 5 bases of the junction unmatched. CDR3 sequence: CASGTSGSINEQYF. The CDR3 bases are TGTGCCAGCGGGACTAGCGGGAGTATAAACGAGCAGTACTTC.